Listed below are T cell receptor beta chains from one sample, sequenced in a study of blood T cell repertoires in COVID-19. Clones were read by immunoSEQ multiplex PCR, and TCRdb kept only the in-frame ones, dropping some. Among 200,000 to 300,000 clones listed, approximately 86% were seen once. Sequencing was done on a sample of peripheral blood. These receptors all come from a man between 60 and 75 years old who had recovered from COVID-19. Each CDR3 is given with its conserved first and last residue. A D gene is named only where the DNA matches it firmly. Clone sizes are given selectively: once, few, many, or a class where the clone is expanded.

clone_size	d_call	v_call	j_call	cdr3_aa	cdr3_nt
-	TRBD2	TRBV11-3	TRBJ2-2	CASSLNGGETGELFF	TGTGCCAGCAGCTTAAACGGGGGGGAGACCGGGGAGCTGTTTTTT
-	TRBD2	TRBV5-1	TRBJ2-7	CASSLATSGGLQSYEQYF	TGCGCCAGCAGCTTGGCAACTAGCGGGGGGCTACAATCCTACGAGCAGTACTTC
-	-	TRBV23-1	TRBJ1-2	CASTLRVARGGYGYTF	TGCGCCAGCACCCTCCGCGTGGCTCGGGGAGGCTATGGCTACACCTTC
-	-	TRBV5-1	TRBJ1-3	CASRSDSSSGNTIYF	TGCGCCAGCAGATCCGACAGTTCCTCTGGAAACACCATATATTTT
-	TRBD2	TRBV12-5	TRBJ2-1	CASGSGTSGGNNEQFF	TGTGCTAGTGGTTCGGGGACTAGCGGGGGTAACAATGAGCAGTTCTTC
-	-	TRBV18	TRBJ2-3	CASSTQGSDTQYF	TGTGCCAGCTCAACCCAGGGGTCAGATACGCAGTATTTT
-	-	TRBV5-1	TRBJ2-2	CASRTRANTGELFF	TGCGCCAGCAGAACCCGGGCGAACACCGGGGAGCTGTTTTTT
once	-	TRBV27	TRBJ1-1	CASSFGSFTEAFF	TGTGCCAGCAGTTTTGGGAGTTTCACTGAAGCTTTCTTT
-	-	TRBV7-8	TRBJ1-3	CASSNRGSGNTIYF	TGTGCCAGCAGCAATAGGGGCTCTGGAAACACCATATATTTT
-	-	TRBV7-8	TRBJ1-2	CASSSPDRTNYGYTF	TGTGCCAGCAGCTCTCCTGACAGGACGAACTATGGCTACACCTTC
-	-	TRBV7-9	TRBJ1-5	CASSLGAGDNQPQHF	TGTGCCAGCAGCTTAGGGGCAGGGGACAATCAGCCCCAGCATTTT
-	-	TRBV19	TRBJ1-1	CASSMRQNTEAFF	TGTGCCAGTAGTATGCGGCAGAACACTGAAGCTTTCTTT
once	TRBD2	TRBV5-1	TRBJ2-1	CASGEDTTPGGDQFF	TGCGCCAGTGGTGAGGACACAACACCGGGGGGTGACCAGTTCTTC
-	-	TRBV27	TRBJ2-7	CASSSSGSYEQYF	TGTGCCAGCAGTTCATCCGGGAGTTACGAGCAGTACTTC
-	-	TRBV3-1/TRBV3-2	TRBJ1-1	CASSPGTTFTEAFF	TGTGCCAGCAGCCCCGGGACAACTTTCACTGAAGCTTTCTTT
-	-	TRBV2	TRBJ2-5	CASSGGRGETQYF	TGTGCCAGCAGTGGTGGGCGGGGAGAAACCCAGTACTTC
-	TRBD1	TRBV7-9	TRBJ2-5	CASTPRDRDQETQYF	TGTGCCAGCACCCCACGGGACAGGGACCAAGAGACCCAGTACTTC
many	TRBD1	TRBV2	TRBJ1-3	CASSLQGANSGNTIYF	TGTGCCAGCAGTCTTCAGGGGGCTAACTCTGGAAACACCATATATTTT
once	TRBD1	TRBV7-6	TRBJ1-5	CASSLGSQGDQPQHF	TGTGCCAGCAGCTTAGGTTCGCAGGGGGATCAGCCCCAGCATTTT
once	-	TRBV7-8	TRBJ2-5	CASSQPKTGTDFLFSVETQYF	TGTGCCAGCAGCCAACCCAAAACCGGGACTGACTTTCTCTTCTCGGTGGAGACCCAGTACTTC
-	TRBD1	TRBV2	TRBJ2-4	CASMPTGGNIQYF	TGTGCCAGCATGCCGACAGGGGGAAACATTCAGTACTTC
-	TRBD2	TRBV6-5	TRBJ2-2	CASSTPGLATGELFF	TGTGCCAGCAGTACGCCGGGACTAGCAACCGGGGAGCTGTTTTTT
once	-	TRBV15	TRBJ1-5	CATSRDNAAGNTQHF	TGTGCCACCAGCAGAGATAACGCGGCAGGGAATACCCAGCATTTT
once	-	TRBV6-5	TRBJ1-1	CASSSAGPSVEAFF	TGTGCCAGCAGCTCAGCGGGGCCCTCCGTCGAAGCTTTCTTT
-	TRBD2	TRBV7-6	TRBJ2-3	CASSLQLAGGFADTQYF	TGTGCCAGCAGCCTACAACTAGCGGGGGGGTTTGCAGATACGCAGTATTTT
-	-	TRBV19	TRBJ1-2	CASSDPQGYYGYTF	TGTGCCAGTAGCGACCCCCAGGGTTACTATGGCTACACCTTC
-	-	TRBV20-1	TRBJ2-1	CRKQGRDEQFF	TGCAGGAAGCAGGGGAGGGATGAGCAGTTCTTC
-	TRBD1	TRBV4-2	TRBJ1-2	CASSQDFTGGAYGYTF	TGTGCCAGCAGCCAAGATTTTACAGGGGGCGCCTATGGCTACACCTTC
-	-	TRBV4-1	TRBJ2-5	CASSQASGGKTQYF	TGCGCCAGCAGCCAAGCTAGTGGAGGGAAGACCCAGTACTTC
-	TRBD1	TRBV25-1	TRBJ2-3	CASSPSGTGSSTDTQYF	TGTGCCAGCAGCCCGTCGGGGACAGGGTCTAGCACAGATACGCAGTATTTT
-	-	TRBV7-2	TRBJ1-1	CASSLQVNTEAFF	TGTGCCAGCAGCTTACAGGTGAACACTGAAGCTTTCTTT
-	-	TRBV18	TRBJ1-1	CASSLDMNTEAFF	TGTGCCAGCTCACTTGACATGAACACTGAAGCTTTCTTT
-	TRBD1	TRBV5-6	TRBJ1-5	CASTRTRDRRNNQPQHF	TGTGCCAGCACGAGGACCCGGGACAGGAGAAACAATCAGCCCCAGCATTTT
once	-	TRBV5-1	TRBJ1-1	CASSLVGVPKTEAFF	TGCGCCAGCAGCTTGGTAGGGGTTCCTAAGACTGAAGCTTTCTTT
-	TRBD1	TRBV30	TRBJ1-5	CAWSPGQASNQPQHF	TGTGCCTGGAGTCCGGGACAGGCCAGCAATCAGCCCCAGCATTTT
-	-	TRBV9	TRBJ2-3	CASSAGTSTDTQYF	TGTGCCAGCAGCGCCGGGACTTCCACAGATACGCAGTATTTT
many	-	TRBV18	TRBJ1-1	CASSRTAEAFF	TGTGCCAGCTCCCGGACAGCTGAAGCTTTCTTT
-	-	TRBV5-1	TRBJ2-2	CASSLQASTNTGELFF	TGCGCCAGCAGCTTGCAAGCCTCAACGAACACCGGGGAGCTGTTTTTT
-	-	TRBV6-5	TRBJ1-1	CASSYPGHQNTEAFF	TGTGCCAGCAGTTACCCGGGACACCAGAACACTGAAGCTTTCTTT
-	TRBD1	TRBV18	TRBJ1-6	CASSPPGTGNSPLHF	TGTGCCAGCTCACCCCCCGGGACAGGCAATTCACCCCTCCACTTT
-	TRBD2	TRBV27	TRBJ2-1	CASSPDRLSALAGAELNEQFF	TGTGCCAGCAGCCCGGACAGGCTTTCCGCCCTAGCGGGGGCCGAACTCAATGAGCAGTTCTTC
-	-	TRBV2	TRBJ1-2	CASSEARYGYTF	TGTGCCAGCAGTGAAGCCCGCTATGGCTACACCTTC
-	-	TRBV7-9	TRBJ2-1	CASSLALTGPHLNEQFF	TGTGCCAGCAGCTTAGCCCTTACAGGGCCCCACCTCAATGAGCAGTTCTTC
-	-	TRBV2	TRBJ1-2	CASSPLLGLSYGYTF	TGTGCCAGCAGCCCACTCCTGGGACTTTCCTATGGCTACACCTTC
-	TRBD1	TRBV28	TRBJ2-1	CASFLSGTGMTEQFF	TGTGCCAGCTTCCTCTCCGGGACAGGGATGACCGAGCAGTTCTTC
-	-	TRBV30	TRBJ2-3	CAWTPAGQDTQYF	TGTGCCTGGACCCCCGCTGGGCAAGATACGCAGTATTTT
-	TRBD1	TRBV7-9	TRBJ2-7	CASSLGLGTVSYEQYF	TGTGCCAGCAGCTTAGGGCTCGGGACAGTCTCCTACGAGCAGTACTTC
once	TRBD1	TRBV9	TRBJ2-7	CASSRGGSYEQYF	TGTGCCAGCAGCCGAGGGGGCAGCTACGAGCAGTACTTC
-	-	TRBV5-1	TRBJ2-2	CASSLYRPGELFF	TGCGCCAGCAGCTTGTACAGGCCCGGGGAGCTGTTTTTT
-	TRBD1	TRBV9	TRBJ1-2	CASSAQTGTGSDGYTF	TGTGCCAGCAGCGCCCAAACAGGGACAGGGAGCGATGGCTACACCTTC
few	-	TRBV6-5	TRBJ2-1	CASARDSYNEQFF	TGTGCCAGTGCTCGGGACTCCTACAATGAGCAGTTCTTC
-	TRBD2	TRBV6-5	TRBJ2-7	CASRATSGGTYEQYF	TGTGCCAGCAGGGCCACTAGCGGGGGGACCTACGAGCAGTACTTC
-	-	TRBV12-3/TRBV12-4	TRBJ1-5	CASSLNRDQPQHF	TGTGCCAGCAGTTTAAATCGAGATCAGCCCCAGCATTTT
-	TRBD1	TRBV19	TRBJ2-4	CASSISGQALLAKNIQYF	TGTGCCAGTAGTATCTCAGGACAGGCTTTGTTAGCCAAAAACATTCAGTACTTC